The clone carrying this TCR beta chain was seen a few times. The CDR3 runs to 13 residues. The trim removed 6 bases at V and 1 base at J, leaving 0 bases unmatched. Per the germline V gene, CDR1 is ENHRY and CDR2 is SYGVKD. TCRdb reanalysed the 5' RACE reads using MiXCR and keeps one entry per CDR3 protein. This table holds just under 65,000 distinct CDR3 sequences, about 20% found once. The chain combines TRBV10-3 with TRBJ1-5; 7 bases match TRBD1. The specimen was memory CD4+ T cells sorted from a lymph node. The sample's subset: memory CD4+ T cells, CD4+CD45RO+CD25-. The TCR originated in a female donor with breast cancer. CDR3 coding DNA: TGTGCCATCAGGGGACAGAGCAATCAGCCCCAGCATTTT. Amino acid sequence: CAIRGQSNQPQHF.